Following are 3 T cell receptor beta chains from one sample sequenced in a study of blood T cell repertoires in COVID-19. TCRdb's table, derived via immunoSEQ multiplex PCR, lists solely in-frame clones and lacks some. The sample lists roughly 300,000 clones; just over 85% were seen once. The specimen sequenced was PBMCs or T cells enriched from blood (not recorded which). These receptors all stem from a man aged 25 to 40 who had recovered from COVID-19.

The sample holds one count of this clone. J is TRBJ2-2 and V is TRBV4-1, with TRBD1 identical over 10 bases. The CDR3 contains 16 residues. CDR1 is MGHRA and CDR2 is YSYEKL in the germline V gene. The V gene end was trimmed by 4 bases and the J gene end by 5 bases; junction bases not matched to a gene: 7. This CDR3 is CASSPPDRGLTGELFF. For the CDR3, the DNA is TGCGCCAGCAGCCCACCAGACAGGGGGCTAACCGGGGAGCTGTTTTTT.

This chain joins TRBV18 and TRBJ1-2, with a weak D call TRBD1 (5 bases). Trimming removed 4 bases from V and 0 bases from J, with 9 bases in between. This CDR3 region has 14 residues. The germline V gene encodes CDR1 KGHSH and CDR2 LQKENI. The CDR3, as DNA: TGTGCCAGCTCACAGGGGCCGACTAACTATGGCTACACCTTC. It specifies CASSQGPTNYGYTF.

This chain connects TRBV5-1 to TRBJ1-4; the match to TRBD1 covers 9 bases. CDR3 length equals 16 residues. The trim removed 2 bases at V and 8 bases at J, leaving 10 bases unmatched. In germline, CDR1 is SGHRS, CDR2 YFSETQ. CDR3 sequence (DNA): TGCGCCAGCAGCTTCACTGGGACAGGGTTACTCGAAAAACTGTTTTTT. Encoded protein: CASSFTGTGLLEKLFF.